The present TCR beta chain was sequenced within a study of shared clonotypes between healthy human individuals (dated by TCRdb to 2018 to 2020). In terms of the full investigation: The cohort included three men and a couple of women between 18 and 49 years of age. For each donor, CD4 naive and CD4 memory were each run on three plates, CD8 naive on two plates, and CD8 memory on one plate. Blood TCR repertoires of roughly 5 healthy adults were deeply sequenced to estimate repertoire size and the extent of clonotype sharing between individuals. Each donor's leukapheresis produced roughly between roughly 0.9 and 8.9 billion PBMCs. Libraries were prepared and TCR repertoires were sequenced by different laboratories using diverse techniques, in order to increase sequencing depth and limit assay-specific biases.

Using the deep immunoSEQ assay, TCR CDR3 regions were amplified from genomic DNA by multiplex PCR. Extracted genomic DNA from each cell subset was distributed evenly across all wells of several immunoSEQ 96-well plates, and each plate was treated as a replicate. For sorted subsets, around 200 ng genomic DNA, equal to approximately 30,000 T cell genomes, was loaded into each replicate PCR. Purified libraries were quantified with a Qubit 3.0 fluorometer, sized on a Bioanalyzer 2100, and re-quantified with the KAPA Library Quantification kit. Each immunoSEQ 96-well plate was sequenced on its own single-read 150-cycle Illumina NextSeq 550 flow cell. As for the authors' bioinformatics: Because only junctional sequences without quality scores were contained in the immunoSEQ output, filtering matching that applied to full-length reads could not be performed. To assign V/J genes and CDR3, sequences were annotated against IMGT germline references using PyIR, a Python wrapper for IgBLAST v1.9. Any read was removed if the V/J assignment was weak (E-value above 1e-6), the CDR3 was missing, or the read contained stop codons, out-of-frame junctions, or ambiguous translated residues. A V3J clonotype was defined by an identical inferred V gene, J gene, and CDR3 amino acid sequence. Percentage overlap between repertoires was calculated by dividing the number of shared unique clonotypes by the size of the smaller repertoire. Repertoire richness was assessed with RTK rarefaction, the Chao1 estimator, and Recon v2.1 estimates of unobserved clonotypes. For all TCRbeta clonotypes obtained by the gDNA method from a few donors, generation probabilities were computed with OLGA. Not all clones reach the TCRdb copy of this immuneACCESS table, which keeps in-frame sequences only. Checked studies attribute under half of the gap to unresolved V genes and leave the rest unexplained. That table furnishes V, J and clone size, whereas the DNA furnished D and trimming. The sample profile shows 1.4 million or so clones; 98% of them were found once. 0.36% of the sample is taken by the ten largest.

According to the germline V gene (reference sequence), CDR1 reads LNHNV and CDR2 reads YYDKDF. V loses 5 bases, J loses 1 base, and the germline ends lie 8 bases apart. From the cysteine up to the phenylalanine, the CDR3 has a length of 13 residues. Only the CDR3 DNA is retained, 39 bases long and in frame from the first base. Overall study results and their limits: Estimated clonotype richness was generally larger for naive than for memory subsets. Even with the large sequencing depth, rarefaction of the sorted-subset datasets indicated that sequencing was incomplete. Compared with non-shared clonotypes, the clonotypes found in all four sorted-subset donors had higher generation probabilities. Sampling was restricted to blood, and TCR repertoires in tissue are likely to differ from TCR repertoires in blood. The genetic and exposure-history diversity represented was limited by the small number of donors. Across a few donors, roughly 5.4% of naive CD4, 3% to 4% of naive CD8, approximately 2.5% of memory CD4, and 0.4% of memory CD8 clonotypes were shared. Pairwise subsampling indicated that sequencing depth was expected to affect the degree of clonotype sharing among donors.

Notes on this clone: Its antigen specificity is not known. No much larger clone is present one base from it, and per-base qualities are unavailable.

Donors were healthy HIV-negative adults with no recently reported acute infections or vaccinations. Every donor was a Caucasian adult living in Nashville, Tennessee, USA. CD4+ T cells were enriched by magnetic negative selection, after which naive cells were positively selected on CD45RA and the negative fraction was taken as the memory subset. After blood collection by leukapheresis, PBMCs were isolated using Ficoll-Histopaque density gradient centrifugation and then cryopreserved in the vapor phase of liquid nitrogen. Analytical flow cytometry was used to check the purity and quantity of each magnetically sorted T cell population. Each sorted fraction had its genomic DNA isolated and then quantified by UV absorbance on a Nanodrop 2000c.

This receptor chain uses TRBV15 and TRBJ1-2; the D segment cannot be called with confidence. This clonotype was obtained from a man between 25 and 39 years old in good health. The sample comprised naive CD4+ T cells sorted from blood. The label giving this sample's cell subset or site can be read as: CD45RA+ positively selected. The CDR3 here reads CATSRAVNYGYTF. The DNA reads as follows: TGTGCCACCAGCCGAGCAGTTAACTATGGCTACACCTTC.